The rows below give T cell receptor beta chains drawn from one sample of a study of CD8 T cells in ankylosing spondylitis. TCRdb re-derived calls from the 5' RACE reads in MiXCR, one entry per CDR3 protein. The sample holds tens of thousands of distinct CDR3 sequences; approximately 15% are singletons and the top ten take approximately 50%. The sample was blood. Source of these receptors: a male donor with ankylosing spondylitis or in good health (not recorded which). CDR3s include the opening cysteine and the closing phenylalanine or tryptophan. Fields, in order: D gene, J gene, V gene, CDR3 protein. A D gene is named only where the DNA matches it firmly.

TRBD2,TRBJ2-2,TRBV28,CASSFTGTSGTGELFF
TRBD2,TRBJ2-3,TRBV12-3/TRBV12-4,CASSLLTSGISTDTQYF
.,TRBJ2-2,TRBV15,CATSRDGANTGELFF
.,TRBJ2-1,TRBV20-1,CSAQHYNEQFF
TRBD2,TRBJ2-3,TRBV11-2,CASTLGTSGPDTQYF
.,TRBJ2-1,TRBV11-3,CASSARLASYNEQFF
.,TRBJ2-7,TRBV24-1,CATSDHTGTYEQYF
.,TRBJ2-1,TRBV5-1,CASSLAEGGTFPVEQFF
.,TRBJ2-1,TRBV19,CASSRISGDNNEQFF
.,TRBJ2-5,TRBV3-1,CASSQGLAVGTQYF
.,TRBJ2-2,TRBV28,CASSLWGTNTGELFF
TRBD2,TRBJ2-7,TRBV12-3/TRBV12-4,CASSLGGDVKYF
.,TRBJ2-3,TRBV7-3,CASSLGLQEDTQYF
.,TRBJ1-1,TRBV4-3,CASSHQRFNTEAFF
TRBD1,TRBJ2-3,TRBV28,CASSSGQGYPYF
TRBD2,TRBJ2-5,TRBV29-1,CSAARDPASGYQETQYF
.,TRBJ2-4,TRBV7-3,CASSLDARDNIQYF
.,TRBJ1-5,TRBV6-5,CASRRTEASNQPQHF
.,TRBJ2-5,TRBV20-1,CSARRANQETQYF
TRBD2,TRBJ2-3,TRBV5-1,CASRSISGTADTQYF
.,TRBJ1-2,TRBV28,CASSLGQGNGYTF
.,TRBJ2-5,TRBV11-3,CASSMTQGETQYF